The subject of this entry is one TCR beta chain. Mismatch with germline at one junction end may stem from a read error. This specimen comes from a study of blood T cell repertoires in COVID-19. In the study overall: Donors in the United States, Italy and Spain gave samples during acute or convalescent COVID-19.

Sequencing used immunoSEQ multiplex PCR; TCRdb keeps in-frame clones, though not all of them. The sample lists 200,000 to 300,000 clones, nearly 95% occurring once. The CDR3 loop spans 15 amino acids. In germline, CDR1 is SGHKS, CDR2 YYEKEE (reference sequence). This clonotype was sampled from a man aged 30 to 45 with COVID-19, enrolled during active disease. Sequenced input: peripheral blood. The chain recombines TRBV5-5 with TRBJ1-2; a weak D match, TRBD1 (5 bases). The CDR3 sequence is CASCLWGSGGNGYTF. Written as DNA, the CDR3 is TGTGCCAGCTGCTTGTGGGGGAGTGGGGGGAATGGCTACACCTTC.